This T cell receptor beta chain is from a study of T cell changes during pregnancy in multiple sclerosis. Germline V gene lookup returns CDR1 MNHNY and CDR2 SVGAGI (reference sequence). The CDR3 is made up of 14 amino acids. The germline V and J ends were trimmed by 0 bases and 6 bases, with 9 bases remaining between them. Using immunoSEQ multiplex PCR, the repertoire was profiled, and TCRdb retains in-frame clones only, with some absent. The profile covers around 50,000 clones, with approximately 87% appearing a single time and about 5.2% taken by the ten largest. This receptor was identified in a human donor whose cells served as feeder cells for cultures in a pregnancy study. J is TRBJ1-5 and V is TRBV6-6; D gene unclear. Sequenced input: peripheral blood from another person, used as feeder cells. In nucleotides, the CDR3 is TGTGCCAGCAGTTACTCGAGGGTTGGTCAGCCCCAGCATTTT. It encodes CASSYSRVGQPQHF.